This T cell receptor beta chain was sequenced in a study of T cell repertoires in cytomegalovirus infection. This CDR3 comprises 17 residues. Per the germline V gene, CDR1 is SGHRS and CDR2 is YFSETQ. Losses at the gene ends were 0 bases for V and 0 bases for J; bases not matched to a gene: 7. Remarks on this clonotype: As yet, its antigen is unknown.

TCRdb re-analysed the reads in MiXCR, keeping a single row per CDR3 protein. This sample yields 700,000 to 850,000 distinct CDR3 sequences, of which 32% are seen a single time; approximately 13% belongs to the top ten. The sample here was cultured CD8+ T cells from PBMCs, taken from culture after CMV antigen stimulation. This receptor was taken from a human donor in good health (CMV status not recorded). Some clones in this sample may be carry-over from other donors' samples. The chain uses TRBV5-1 and TRBJ2-3; 7 bases fit TRBD2. The CDR3 loop is CASSLGWLAASTDTQYF. Written as DNA, the CDR3 is TGCGCCAGCAGCTTGGGGTGGCTAGCGGCCAGCACAGATACGCAGTATTTT.